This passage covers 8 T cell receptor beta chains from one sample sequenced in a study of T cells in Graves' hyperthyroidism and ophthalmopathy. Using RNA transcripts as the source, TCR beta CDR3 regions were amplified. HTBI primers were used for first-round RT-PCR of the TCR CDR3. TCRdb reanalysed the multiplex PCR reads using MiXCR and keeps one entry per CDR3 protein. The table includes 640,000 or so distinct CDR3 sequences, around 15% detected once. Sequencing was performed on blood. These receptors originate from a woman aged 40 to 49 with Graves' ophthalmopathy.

CDR3 sequence (DNA): TGTGCCAGCAGTTCGGGTATAGGTCAGCCCCAGCATTTT. Residues: CASSSGIGQPQHF. The chain links TRBV28 to TRBJ1-5; D gene uncertain. Trimming stripped 4 bases from V and 6 bases from J, with 10 bases between. The CDR3 runs 13 residues. Germline lookup yields CDR1 MDHEN and CDR2 SYDVKM.

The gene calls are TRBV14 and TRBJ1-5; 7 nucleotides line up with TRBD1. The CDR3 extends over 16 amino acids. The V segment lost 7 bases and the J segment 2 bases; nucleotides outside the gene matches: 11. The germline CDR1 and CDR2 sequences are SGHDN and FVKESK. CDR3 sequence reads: CASTRGTVIGNQPQHF. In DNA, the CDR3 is TGTGCCAGCACCAGGGGGACAGTGATCGGCAATCAGCCCCAGCATTTT.

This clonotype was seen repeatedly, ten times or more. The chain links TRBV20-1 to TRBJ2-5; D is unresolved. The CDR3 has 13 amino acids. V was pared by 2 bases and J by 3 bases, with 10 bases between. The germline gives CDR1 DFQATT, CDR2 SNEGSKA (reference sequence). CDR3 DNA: TGCAGTGCTAGATATGGGGTGGAAGAGACCCAGTACTTC. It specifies CSARYGVEETQYF.

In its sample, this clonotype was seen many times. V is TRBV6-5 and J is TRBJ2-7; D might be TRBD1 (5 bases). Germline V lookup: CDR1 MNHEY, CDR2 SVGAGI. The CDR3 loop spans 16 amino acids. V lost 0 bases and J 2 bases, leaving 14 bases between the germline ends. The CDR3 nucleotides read TGTGCCAGCAGTTACTCGAATCCAGGGTACCCCTACGAGCAGTACTTC. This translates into CASSYSNPGYPYEQYF.

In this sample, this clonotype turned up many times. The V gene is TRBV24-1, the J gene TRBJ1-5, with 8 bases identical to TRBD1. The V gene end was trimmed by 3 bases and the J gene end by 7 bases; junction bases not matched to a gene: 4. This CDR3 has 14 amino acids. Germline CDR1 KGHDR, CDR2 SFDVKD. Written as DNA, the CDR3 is TGTGCCACCAGTGATATCGGACAGGGCCAGCCCCAGCATTTT. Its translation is CATSDIGQGQPQHF.

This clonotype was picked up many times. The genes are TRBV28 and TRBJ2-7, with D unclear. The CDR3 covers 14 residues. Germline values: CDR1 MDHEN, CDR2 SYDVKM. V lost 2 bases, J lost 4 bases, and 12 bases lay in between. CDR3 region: CASSLSGQAYEQYF. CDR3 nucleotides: TGTGCCAGCAGTTTAAGTGGGCAGGCTTACGAGCAGTACTTC.

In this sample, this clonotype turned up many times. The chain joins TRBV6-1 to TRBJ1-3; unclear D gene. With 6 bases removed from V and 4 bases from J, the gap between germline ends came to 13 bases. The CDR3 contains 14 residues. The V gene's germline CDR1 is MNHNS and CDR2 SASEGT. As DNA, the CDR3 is TGTGCCAGCAGCCCGGACGGTAGAGGAAACACCATATATTTT. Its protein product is CASSPDGRGNTIYF.

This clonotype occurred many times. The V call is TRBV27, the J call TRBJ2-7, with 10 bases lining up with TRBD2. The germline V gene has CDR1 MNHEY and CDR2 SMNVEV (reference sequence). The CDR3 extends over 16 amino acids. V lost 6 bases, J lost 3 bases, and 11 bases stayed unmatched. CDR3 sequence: CASSNLMGLAYYEQYF. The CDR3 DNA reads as TGTGCCAGCAGCAACCTCATGGGACTAGCGTACTACGAGCAGTACTTC.